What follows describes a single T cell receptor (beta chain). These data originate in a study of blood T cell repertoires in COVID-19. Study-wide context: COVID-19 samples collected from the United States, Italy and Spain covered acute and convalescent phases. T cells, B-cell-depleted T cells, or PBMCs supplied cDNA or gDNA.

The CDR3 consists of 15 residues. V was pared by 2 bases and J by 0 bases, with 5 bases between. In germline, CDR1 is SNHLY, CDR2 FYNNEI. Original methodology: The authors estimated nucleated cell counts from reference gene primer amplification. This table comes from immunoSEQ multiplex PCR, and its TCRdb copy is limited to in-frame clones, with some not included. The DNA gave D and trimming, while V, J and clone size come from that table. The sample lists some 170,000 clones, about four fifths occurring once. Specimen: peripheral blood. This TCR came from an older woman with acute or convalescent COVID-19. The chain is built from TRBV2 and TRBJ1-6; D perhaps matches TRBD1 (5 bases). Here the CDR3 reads CASSERGSYNSPLHF. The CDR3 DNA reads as TGTGCCAGCAGTGAAAGGGGCTCCTATAATTCACCCCTCCACTTT.